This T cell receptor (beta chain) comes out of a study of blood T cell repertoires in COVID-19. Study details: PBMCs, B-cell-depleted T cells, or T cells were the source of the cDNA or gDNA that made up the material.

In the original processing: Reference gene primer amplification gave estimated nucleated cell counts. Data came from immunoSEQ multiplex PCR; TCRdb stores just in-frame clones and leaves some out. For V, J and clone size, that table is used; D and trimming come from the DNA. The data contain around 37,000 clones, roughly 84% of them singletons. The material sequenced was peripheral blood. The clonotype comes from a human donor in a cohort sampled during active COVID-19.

The CDR3: CASSPGTGQGAEEQYF. For the CDR3, the DNA is TGCGCCAGCTCTCCGGGGACAGGACAGGGGGCAGAGGAGCAGTACTTC. The J gene is TRBJ2-7, the V gene TRBV5-1, with 11 bases that match TRBD1. Unmatched junction bases numbered 16, after V lost 7 bases and J lost 7 bases. Germline CDR1 SGHRS, CDR2 YFSETQ. The CDR3 covers 16 residues.